The rows below give T cell receptor beta chains drawn from one sample of a study of blood T cells in healthy people across ages. TCRdb reprocessed the 5' RACE reads with MiXCR, giving one entry per CDR3 protein. The repertoire holds nearly 800,000 distinct CDR3 sequences, with 25% as singletons. These same records also appear under a second study, on T cells of mothers and their children.

The material sequenced was blood. These receptors were taken from a boy younger than 18 in good health. Both conserved end residues are part of each CDR3. The D gene is left open where the match is weak. Some rows have no size entry. The others give once, few or many, or a class for an expanded clone.

D	length	V	J	size	CDR3	DNA
-	13	TRBV9	TRBJ2-1	-	CASSTPTRNEQFF	TGTGCCAGCAGCACCCCGACCAGGAATGAGCAGTTCTTC
-	15	TRBV7-9	TRBJ1-2	-	CASSLEGRAVDGYTF	TGTGCCAGCAGCTTAGAGGGCAGGGCGGTCGATGGCTACACCTTC
TRBD1	19	TRBV6-2/TRBV6-3	TRBJ1-1	-	CASSLPLNRDRARNTEAFF	TGTGCCAGCAGTTTGCCCCTAAACCGGGACAGGGCCAGGAACACTGAAGCTTTCTTT
-	12	TRBV30	TRBJ2-2	-	CAWSQSTGELFF	TGTGCCTGGAGTCAGTCAACCGGGGAGCTGTTTTTT
TRBD1	16	TRBV28	TRBJ2-7	-	CASLRDRRDLVYEQYF	TGTGCCAGCCTCCGGGACAGGCGAGACCTGGTGTACGAGCAGTACTTC
-	12	TRBV29-1	TRBJ2-5	-	CSASEGAKTQYF	TGCAGCGCGTCGGAGGGCGCGAAGACCCAGTACTTC
TRBD1	15	TRBV10-3	TRBJ2-3	few	CAISKGQGGTDTQYF	TGTGCCATCAGTAAAGGACAGGGCGGCACAGATACGCAGTATTTT
-	12	TRBV12-5	TRBJ1-1	-	CASGLGETEAFF	TGTGCTAGTGGTTTGGGGGAAACTGAAGCTTTCTTT
TRBD1	14	TRBV6-2/TRBV6-3	TRBJ2-7	-	CASSYHRGVNEQYF	TGTGCCAGCAGTTACCACAGGGGGGTCAACGAGCAGTACTTC
-	15	TRBV24-1	TRBJ2-7	few	CATSDEQASSYEQYF	TGTGCCACCAGTGACGAACAGGCCAGCTCCTACGAGCAGTACTTC
-	17	TRBV29-1	TRBJ2-1	-	CSVDLWRQPTSVDEQFF	TGCAGCGTTGATCTTTGGAGACAGCCAACCAGCGTAGATGAGCAGTTCTTC
-	15	TRBV20-1	TRBJ2-7	-	CSARGPALGLYEQYF	TGCAGTGCTCGTGGACCAGCGTTAGGACTCTACGAGCAGTACTTC
-	14	TRBV5-1	TRBJ1-2	-	CASSPGLSGSGYTF	TGCGCCAGCAGCCCCGGGCTCTCCGGGTCTGGCTACACCTTC
-	13	TRBV20-1	TRBJ2-7	few	CSAPGGPKGGQYF	TGCAGTGCCCCGGGCGGGCCCAAAGGCGGGCAGTACTTC
-	17	TRBV7-9	TRBJ1-4	-	CASSSAAGRRTNEKLFF	TGTGCCAGCAGCTCGGCAGCTGGGAGGAGAACTAATGAAAAACTGTTTTTT
TRBD2	13	TRBV6-2/TRBV6-3	TRBJ2-5	few	CASSHTTSGSKFF	TGTGCCAGCAGTCACACTACTAGCGGGAGTAAATTCTTC
-	13	TRBV7-9	TRBJ2-5	many	CASSLPGEETQYF	TGTGCCAGCAGTCTGCCAGGGGAGGAGACCCAGTACTTC
-	13	TRBV4-2	TRBJ2-7	-	CASSQEEGYEQYF	TGTGCCAGCAGCCAAGAAGAGGGCTACGAGCAGTACTTC
-	12	TRBV28	TRBJ2-7	-	CASAGLAYEQYF	TGTGCCAGCGCGGGACTCGCCTACGAGCAGTACTTC
TRBD1	15	TRBV14	TRBJ2-5	few	CASSHSGQGTVTQYF	TGTGCCAGCAGCCATTCCGGACAGGGCACTGTGACCCAGTACTTC
TRBD2	13	TRBV29-1	TRBJ2-5	-	CSVGTSGSGEQYF	TGCAGCGTTGGCACTAGCGGGAGTGGAGAGCAGTACTTC
TRBD2	16	TRBV3-1	TRBJ2-3	-	CASSSTSGGRTDTQYF	TGTGCCAGCAGCTCCACGTCGGGGGGGCGTACAGATACGCAGTATTTT
-	14	TRBV3-1	TRBJ2-2	many	CASSHQEHTGELFF	TGTGCCAGCAGCCATCAGGAGCACACCGGGGAGCTGTTTTTT
TRBD2	13	TRBV3-1	TRBJ2-7	-	CASRREGTYEQYF	TGTGCCAGCAGACGGGAGGGGACCTACGAGCAGTACTTC
TRBD2	15	TRBV20-1	TRBJ2-7	-	CSAREIAGEGIEQYF	TGCAGTGCCCGCGAAATAGCGGGGGAGGGGATCGAGCAGTACTTC
-	13	TRBV4-2	TRBJ2-3	-	CASSFQSTDTQYF	TGTGCCAGCAGCTTTCAGAGCACAGATACGCAGTATTTT
-	17	TRBV27	TRBJ2-5	-	CASSLSSRIAVQETQYF	TGTGCCAGCAGTTTATCCTCCCGGATAGCAGTCCAAGAGACCCAGTACTTC
TRBD2	19	TRBV7-2	TRBJ2-5	-	CASSRLAGGPLREMETQYF	TGTGCCAGCAGCAGACTAGCGGGGGGGCCACTAAGAGAGATGGAGACCCAGTACTTC